Following are 26 T cell receptor beta chains from one sample sequenced in a study of blood T cell repertoires in COVID-19. Assay used: immunoSEQ multiplex PCR; TCRdb lists only in-frame clones, some missing. The sample consists of 200,000 to 250,000 clones, around 82% of them appearing once. Sequenced material: peripheral blood. Receptors were obtained from a woman of 80 years or more with acute or convalescent COVID-19.

The rearrangement uses TRBV7-6 and TRBJ1-2; D call uncertain. V was clipped by 5 bases and J by 6 bases, with 19 bases between them. This CDR3 has 15 residues. Germline assignment: CDR1 SGHVS and CDR2 FNYEAQ. CDR3 nucleotides: TGTGCCAGCAGCCTGGGAAGCGGGGTCGAGGATGGCTACACCTTC. Protein sequence: CASSLGSGVEDGYTF.

This sequence joins TRBV3-1 (or the pseudogene TRBV3-2) and TRBJ2-7, with D possibly matching TRBD1 (5 bases). This CDR3 is built from 13 residues. Germline V CDR1 and CDR2: LGHDT, YNNKEL (reference sequence). V shed 4 bases and J shed 6 bases, with 13 bases lying between them. The CDR3: CASSPQGFGEQYF. The CDR3 nucleotides are TGTGCCAGCAGCCCCCAGGGTTTCGGCGAGCAGTACTTC.

This clone came up a few times. This chain joins TRBV7-9 and TRBJ1-1; 7 nucleotides match TRBD1. V dropped 5 bases and J dropped 0; count of bases not matched to a gene: 18. Germline-derived CDR1 and CDR2 are SEHNR and FQNEAQ (reference sequence). This CDR3 spans 19 amino acids. The CDR3 DNA reads TGTGCCAGCAGCCGACCCCGAGGACAGGATACAATCATGAACACTGAAGCTTTCTTT. The encoded protein is CASSRPRGQDTIMNTEAFF.

This chain links TRBV7-2 with TRBJ2-7, with TRBD1 identical over 7 bases. The ends lost 1 base at V and 3 bases at J; junction bases unmatched: 3. The CDR3 length is 14 residues. Germline CDR1 reads SGHTA; CDR2 reads FQGNSA. The CDR3 DNA follows: TGTGCCAGCAGCTTAGAGGGGGCCGACTACGAGCAGTACTTC. This codes for CASSLEGADYEQYF.

The gene calls are TRBV29-1 and TRBJ1-2; no definite D call. V lost 3 bases to trimming and J lost 4 bases, with 12 bases between them. This CDR3 comprises 13 residues. Per germline, CDR1 SQVTM and CDR2 ANQGSEA. As DNA, the CDR3 is TGCAGCGTTGAGACATCTCCAGGCTATGGCTACACCTTC. This sequence encodes CSVETSPGYGYTF.

The chain links TRBV27 to TRBJ2-3; possible D gene TRBD1, 6 bases. V lost 7 bases, J lost 6 bases, and 20 bases lay in between. The CDR3 length is 15 residues. The V gene's germline CDR1 is MNHEY and CDR2 SMNVEV (reference sequence). The CDR3 loop is CASIPGQGPHDTQYF. Here the CDR3 DNA reads TGTGCCAGCATACCGGGACAAGGACCCCATGATACGCAGTATTTT.

V and J are TRBV19 and TRBJ1-2; D gene ambiguous. V was clipped by 7 bases and J by 0 bases, with 12 bases between them. Germline lookup yields CDR1 LNHDA and CDR2 SQIVND (reference sequence). The CDR3 length is 14 residues. The CDR3 DNA reads as TGTGCCAGTACTTACATATCAGCTAACTATGGCTACACCTTC. The encoded protein is CASTYISANYGYTF.

The rearrangement links TRBV5-6 to TRBJ2-7, with D maybe TRBD2 (6 bases). The V gene lost 4 bases and the J gene lost 0 bases, with 14 bases spanning the gap. The germline gives CDR1 SGHDT, CDR2 YYEEEE. This CDR3 comprises 15 residues. The CDR3 spells CASSPLGGGSYEQYF. The CDR3 DNA sequence: TGTGCCAGCAGCCCCCTGGGGGGTGGCTCCTACGAGCAGTACTTC.

This clone was seen only once. CDR3 loop: CATSGQANTGELFF. In nucleotides, the CDR3 is TGTGCCACCAGTGGGCAAGCGAACACCGGGGAGCTGTTTTTT. This chain connects TRBV24-1 to TRBJ2-2, with D unclear. This CDR3 contains 14 residues. CDR1 KGHDR and CDR2 SFDVKD come from the germline V gene. V lost 5 bases and J 0 bases, leaving 6 bases between the germline ends.

In its sample, this clone was seen once. This sequence joins TRBV18 and TRBJ1-5; D perhaps matches TRBD1 (5 bases). CDR1 and CDR2 (germline): KGHSH, LQKENI. The CDR3 has 13 residues. V lost 6 bases and J 3 bases, leaving 9 bases between the germline ends. The CDR3 region is CASSTEYNQPQHF. DNA of the CDR3: TGTGCCAGCTCGACAGAATACAATCAGCCCCAGCATTTT. Together with reference TRBV18 and TRBJ1-5, the CDR3 gives the full variable domain: NAGVMQNPRHLVRRRGQEARLRCSPMKGHSHVYWYRQLPEEGLKFMVYLQKENIIDESGMPKERFSAEFPKEGPSILRIQQVVRGDSAAYFCASSTEYNQPQHFGDGTRLSIL.

This chain joins TRBV27 and TRBJ1-1; 9 positions agree with TRBD1. CDR1 is MNHEY and CDR2 is SMNVEV in the germline V gene (reference sequence). The CDR3 runs 15 residues. V shed 0 bases and J 1 base; nucleotides not matched to a gene: 0. This CDR3 reads CASSLSTGGNTEAFF. CDR3 nucleotides: TGTGCCAGCAGTTTATCGACAGGGGGGAACACTGAAGCTTTCTTT.

This chain connects TRBV20-1 to TRBJ1-1; tentative D call: TRBD1 (6 bases). This CDR3 contains 12 residues. V shed 3 bases and J shed 4 bases, with 9 bases lying between them. Germline-derived CDR1 and CDR2 are DFQATT and SNEGSKA (reference sequence). The chain's CDR3 is CSASGGGTEAFF. The CDR3 DNA reads TGCAGTGCTAGTGGGGGCGGCACTGAAGCTTTCTTT.

The chain links TRBV6-2 or TRBV6-3 to TRBJ2-7, with 10 bases matching TRBD2. The ends lost 0 bases at V and 4 bases at J; junction bases unmatched: 3. Germline lookup yields CDR1 MNHEY and CDR2 SVGEGT. The CDR3 loop spans 15 amino acids. The CDR3, as DNA: TGTGCCAGCAGTTACTCGGCTAGCGGGGGATACGAGCAGTACTTC. Translated, it gives CASSYSASGGYEQYF.

The CDR3 DNA reads as TGTGCCAGCAGCCCTGGGGGCTCTAACTATGGCTACACCTTC. It encodes CASSPGGSNYGYTF. This chain joins TRBV7-2 and TRBJ1-2; TRBD1 is a possible D gene (6 bases). CDR1 is SGHTA and CDR2 is FQGNSA in the germline V gene. CDR3 length: 14 amino acids. V was shortened by 5 bases and J by 0 bases, with 10 bases between the two germline ends.

The chain is built from TRBV7-2 and TRBJ2-7; 10 positions agree with TRBD1. Germline V gene data show CDR1 as SGHTA and CDR2 as FQGNSA. The V gene end was trimmed by 5 bases and the J gene end by 6 bases; junction bases not matched to a gene: 10. The CDR3 has 15 residues. This chain's CDR3 is CASSTRTGGTPEQYF. The CDR3 coding sequence is TGTGCCAGCAGCACAAGGACAGGGGGGACCCCCGAGCAGTACTTC. The full variable domain, its missing parts supplied by reference TRBV7-2 and TRBJ2-7, is GAGVSQSPSNKVTEKGKDVELRCDPISGHTALYWYRQSLGQGLEFLIYFQGNSAPDKSGLPSDRFSAERTGGSVSTLTIQRTQQEDSAVYLCASSTRTGGTPEQYFGPGTRLTVT.

This clone was seen just once. The chain is built from TRBV10-3 and TRBJ1-2; 10 nucleotides line up with TRBD1. The germline gives CDR1 ENHRY, CDR2 SYGVKD. The V and J ends lost 0 bases and 8 bases, in that order; junction bases with no gene match: 9. This CDR3 contains 16 residues. The CDR3 DNA reads TGTGCCATCAGTGAGTCGTCGGGACAGGGGTCCCCCGGCTACACCTTC. Translated, it gives CAISESSGQGSPGYTF.

This clone was observed a few times. The V gene is TRBV7-9, the J gene TRBJ1-5, with 8 bases lining up with TRBD1. The germline gives CDR1 SEHNR, CDR2 FQNEAQ (reference sequence). The CDR3 is made up of 15 amino acids. V shed 5 bases and J 4 bases; nucleotides not matched to a gene: 7. The CDR3 loop reads CASSKDRVGNQPQHF. The CDR3 region has the DNA TGTGCCAGCAGCAAGGACAGGGTAGGAAATCAGCCCCAGCATTTT.

The rearrangement links TRBV2 to TRBJ1-5, with TRBD1 identical over 11 bases. V lost 5 bases and J lost 2; bases outside the gene matches: 2. There are 15 residues in the CDR3. Germline-derived CDR1 and CDR2 are SNHLY and FYNNEI. The CDR3 DNA sequence: TGTGCCAGCAGTCGGGACAGGGGGGGCAATCAGCCCCAGCATTTT. Its translation is CASSRDRGGNQPQHF.

V gene TRBV3-1 (or the pseudogene TRBV3-2) combines with J gene TRBJ1-2; D perhaps matches TRBD1 (5 bases). This CDR3 spans 14 amino acids. Trimming shortened V by 3 bases and J by 3 bases, and 11 bases separated the two germline ends. Germline values: CDR1 LGHDT, CDR2 YNNKEL (reference sequence). Written as DNA, the CDR3 is TGTGCCAGCAGCCACCTGGGAGGGGACTATGGCTACACCTTC. The encoded protein is CASSHLGGDYGYTF.

V is TRBV24-1 and J is TRBJ1-5, with 9 bases that match TRBD1. V gave up 3 bases and J gave up 5 bases; unmatched junction bases: 7. This CDR3 spans 16 amino acids. CDR1 is KGHDR, CDR2 SFDVKD, per germline. CDR3 nucleotides: TGTGCCACCAGTGATACCAAACAGGGGGCTGATCAGCCCCAGCATTTT. Translating it yields CATSDTKQGADQPQHF.

The chain couples TRBV6-1 to TRBJ2-7; D uncertain. Looked up from germline, CDR1 is MNHNS and CDR2 is SASEGT. Trimming pared 1 base from V and 9 bases from J, leaving 10 bases between. CDR3 length: 12 amino acids. The chain's CDR3 is CASSEGRSRQYF. The CDR3 bases are TGTGCCAGCAGTGAAGGACGGAGCCGGCAGTACTTC.

The chain links TRBV9 to TRBJ1-4; no definite D call. With 1 base removed from V and 0 bases from J, the gap between germline ends came to 7 bases. In germline, CDR1 is SGDLS, CDR2 YYNGEE. The CDR3 length is 15 residues. CDR3 in DNA: TGTGCCAGCAGCGTAAGGACTACAACTAATGAAAAACTGTTTTTT. Amino acids: CASSVRTTTNEKLFF.

J is TRBJ1-2 and V is TRBV7-8, with 7 positions matching TRBD1. Looked up from germline, CDR1 is SGHVS and CDR2 is FQNEAQ. This CDR3 has 13 residues. V lost 1 base to trimming and J lost 8 bases; unmatched junction nucleotides: 4. DNA for the CDR3: TGTGCCAGCAGCTTAGAGGGGGCGGAGGGCTACACCTTC. It is translated as CASSLEGAEGYTF.

The J gene is TRBJ2-1, the V gene TRBV6-2 or TRBV6-3; TRBD2 aligns across 7 bases. Germline CDR1 and CDR2: MNHEY and SVGEGT. This CDR3 comprises 13 residues. The V and J ends lost 4 bases and 4 bases, in that order; junction bases with no gene match: 1. The CDR3, as DNA: TGTGCCAGCAGTTGGGAGGGGTACAATGAGCAGTTCTTC. The encoded protein is CASSWEGYNEQFF.

The chain couples TRBV19 to TRBJ1-6; possible D gene TRBD1, 6 bases. The CDR3 extends over 12 amino acids. Germline loops: CDR1 LNHDA, CDR2 SQIVND (reference sequence). Trimming shortened V by 6 bases and J by 14 bases, and 14 bases separated the two germline ends. The CDR3 reads CASSSNRGTLHF. In DNA, the CDR3 is TGTGCCAGTAGCTCCAATAGGGGGACCCTCCACTTT.

CDR3 DNA sequence: TGTGCCAGCAGCGTAGATCAGGGCGGGATGAACACTGAAGCTTTCTTT. Amino acids: CASSVDQGGMNTEAFF. The rearrangement joins TRBV9 to TRBJ1-1, with a weak D call TRBD1 (5 bases). Trimming left V 0 bases short and J 0 bases short, with 12 bases between. Germline V lookup: CDR1 SGDLS, CDR2 YYNGEE. The CDR3 sequence is 16 residues long.